A selection of T cell receptor gamma chains follows, all from one sample in a study of Vδ1+ human thymocytes. TCRdb applied CATT to the multiplex PCR reads for clone calling. Among 25,000 to 30,000 gamma-chain clones listed, around 18% were seen once. The sequenced material came from Vdelta1+ gamma-delta thymocytes from the thymus. These receptors were collected from a boy younger than two who had congenital heart surgery. The conserved cysteine and the conserved F or W are not part of the CDR3 here.

V gene,J gene,CDR3 protein
TRGV9,TRGJ1/TRGJ2,ALWEGTPLNYYKKL
TRGV9,TRGJ1/TRGJ2,ALWDPLVYYKKL
TRGV5,TRGJ1/TRGJ2,ATWDGKKL
TRGV2,TRGJP2,ATWDRHSSDWIKT
TRGV9,TRGJ1/TRGJ2,ALWEVRVFYYKKL
TRGV5,TRGJ1/TRGJ2,ATWDREENYYKKL
TRGV8,TRGJP2,ATWDKPGSDWIKT
TRGV5,TRGJ1/TRGJ2,ATWDTKKL
TRGV5,TRGJP2,ATWGADWIKT
TRGV4,TRGJ1/TRGJ2,ATWDGGIRGHYKKL
TRGV8,TRGJ1/TRGJ2,ATWDTKGGRKL
TRGV3,TRGJP2,ATWDRRGGSDWIKT
TRGV9,TRGJ1/TRGJ2,ALWEVYGL
TRGV3,TRGJ1/TRGJ2,ATWTNYYKKL
TRGV3,TRGJ1/TRGJ2,ATWDRILGYKKL
TRGV5,TRGJ1/TRGJ2,ATWDRGTWRYKKL
TRGV2,TRGJ1/TRGJ2,ATFSTVGKL
TRGV4,TRGJ1/TRGJ2,ATWDAHNYKKL
TRGV4,TRGJ1/TRGJ2,ATWPTNYYKKL
TRGV2,TRGJP2,ATWDGGYCDWIKT
TRGV3,TRGJP1,ATWDRQLYTTGWFKI
TRGV4,TRGJ1/TRGJ2,ATWDDGGRGKL
TRGV4,TRGJ1/TRGJ2,ATWVTNYYKKL
TRGV4,TRGJP2,ATLDGPDWIKT
TRGV5,TRGJ1/TRGJ2,ATWDRNYYYKKL
TRGV4,TRGJ1/TRGJ2,ATWDGPPPYYYKKL
TRGV2,TRGJ1/TRGJ2,ATWDTHENYYKKL
TRGV9,TRGJ1/TRGJ2,ALWAYYKKL
TRGV5,TRGJ1/TRGJ2,ATWDRHSRGKL
TRGV4,TRGJ1/TRGJ2,ATWDVAENYYKKL
TRGV5,TRGJ1/TRGJ2,ATWDRPGYKKL
TRGV4,TRGJ1/TRGJ2,ATWDGPTNHKKL
TRGV5,TRGJ1/TRGJ2,ATWDTRYYKKL
TRGV3,TRGJ1/TRGJ2,ATWDRLKL
TRGV4,TRGJ1/TRGJ2,ATWDGFDSYYKKL
TRGV4,TRGJP1,ATWDDSTTGWFKI
TRGV4,TRGJ1/TRGJ2,ATWDVMLYYKKL
TRGV5,TRGJ1/TRGJ2,ATWDRLTGYKKL
TRGV9,TRGJP,ALWEELGKKIKV
TRGV5,TRGJ1/TRGJ2,ATWDVTYYKKL